This passage covers 28 T cell receptor beta chains from one sample sequenced in a study of response to subunit inactivated influenza vaccine. TCRdb called the RT-PCR reads again in MiXCR, with one record for every CDR3 protein. The sample lists roughly 500,000 distinct CDR3 sequences; about 25% were seen once. Sequencing used CD4+ T cells sorted from PBMCs, obtained more than 4 days after vaccination. These TCRs come from a middle-aged man who received an inactivated influenza vaccine.

This chain uses TRBV20-1 with TRBJ1-1; TRBD1 is a possible D gene (6 bases). This CDR3 spans 14 amino acids. The V end lost 2 bases, the J end lost 1 base, and 11 bases lay between the germline ends. The germline gives CDR1 DFQATT, CDR2 SNEGSKA (reference sequence). CDR3 residues: CSARRGAPNTEAFF. As DNA, the CDR3 is TGCAGTGCTAGAAGGGGGGCGCCGAACACTGAAGCTTTCTTT.

This clonotype was picked up a small number of times. The chain recombines TRBV11-2 with TRBJ1-4; D is possibly TRBD1 (5 bases). The CDR3 totals 15 residues. CDR1 SGHAT and CDR2 FQNNGV come from the germline V gene. V was trimmed by 2 bases and J by 8 bases, leaving 15 bases between them. The CDR3 nucleotides are TGTGCCAGCAGCTTAAGTAATCAGGGTAACGAAAAACTGTTTTTT. This gives the protein CASSLSNQGNEKLFF.

This clonotype was seen a handful of times. J is TRBJ2-3 and V is TRBV5-5, with D hard to call. Germline CDR1 and CDR2: SGHKS and YYEKEE (reference sequence). CDR3 size: 15 residues. The V gene lost 0 bases and the J gene lost 1 base, with 9 bases spanning the gap. CDR3 residues: CASSLDWVGTDTQYF. In nucleotides, the CDR3 is TGTGCCAGCAGCTTGGATTGGGTCGGCACAGATACGCAGTATTTT.

The chain combines TRBV20-1 with TRBJ2-1; D is possibly TRBD1 (5 bases). The CDR3 runs 15 residues. Germline V gives CDR1 DFQATT, CDR2 SNEGSKA (reference sequence). V lost 4 bases to trimming and J lost 0 bases, with 13 bases between them. CDR3 amino acids: CSAKWGRGSYNEQFF. The CDR3 DNA reads TGCAGTGCTAAGTGGGGCCGAGGCTCCTACAATGAGCAGTTCTTC.

This clonotype was picked up a small number of times. The V call is TRBV29-1, the J call TRBJ2-1; TRBD2 might be the D (6 bases). Germline CDR1 is SQVTM and CDR2 is ANQGSEA. The CDR3 is 13 residues long. Trimming took off 7 bases at V and 8 bases at J, with 18 bases between the two ends. The CDR3 DNA is TGCAGCGGGCAGTCAATGTGGGGGGATGAGCAGTTCTTC. Encoded protein: CSGQSMWGDEQFF.

This clonotype was observed at least ten times. V gene TRBV12-3 or TRBV12-4 combines with J gene TRBJ1-6; D is undetermined. Trimming removed 3 bases from V and 8 bases from J, with 14 bases in between. There are 15 residues in the CDR3. The CDR3 spells CASSFSLRRDSPLHF. CDR3 nucleotides: TGTGCCAGCAGTTTTTCTCTAAGGAGGGATTCACCCCTCCACTTT.

The chain employs TRBV28 and TRBJ2-7; D remains unclear. This CDR3 has 13 amino acids. Per germline, CDR1 MDHEN and CDR2 SYDVKM. The V end lost 6 bases, the J end lost 7 bases, and 16 bases lay between the germline ends. CDR3 DNA: TGTGCCAGCAGAATAAGTAGAGCGCGGGAGCAGTACTTC. Translated: CASRISRAREQYF. The full variable domain, its missing parts supplied by reference TRBV28 and TRBJ2-7, is DVKVTQSSRYLVKRTGEKVFLECVQDMDHENMFWYRQDPGLGLRLIYFSYDVKMKEKGDIPEGYSVSREKKERFSLILESASTNQTSMYLCASRISRAREQYFGPGTRLTVT.

The chain carries TRBV6-5 and TRBJ1-2; TRBD1 is a possible D gene (6 bases). CDR1 MNHEY and CDR2 SVGAGI come from the germline V gene. CDR3 length: 15 amino acids. V lost 2 bases, J lost 4 bases, and 14 bases lay in between. This CDR3 reads CASSYREQGGYGYTF. The DNA of the CDR3 is TGTGCCAGCAGTTACCGAGAACAGGGAGGCTATGGCTACACCTTC.

The V call is TRBV30, the J call TRBJ2-1; 7 nucleotides agree with TRBD1. CDR3 size: 13 residues. Germline CDR1 reads GTSNPN; CDR2 reads SVGIG (reference sequence). The J segment lost 3 bases and the V segment lost 1 base, leaving 0 bases of the junction unmatched. For the CDR3, the DNA is TGTGCCTGGAGTGGGACAGGCTACAATGAGCAGTTCTTC. Amino acids: CAWSGTGYNEQFF.

V and J are TRBV7-9 and TRBJ2-2; unclear D gene. CDR1 SEHNR and CDR2 FQNEAQ come from the germline V gene (reference sequence). Trimming took 5 bases from V and 8 from J, leaving 15 bases between them. The CDR3 covers 14 residues. This CDR3 is CASSRWASTGELFF. As DNA, the CDR3 is TGTGCCAGCAGCCGCTGGGCCTCGACTGGGGAGCTGTTTTTT.

This clonotype was observed a handful of times. The chain combines TRBV11-1 with TRBJ2-2; unclear D gene. The CDR3 consists of 15 residues. Germline values: CDR1 SGHAT, CDR2 FQDESV (reference sequence). Trimming pared 1 base from V and 1 base from J, leaving 7 bases between. CDR3 in amino acids: CASSLESVNTGELFF. The DNA for the CDR3 is TGTGCCAGCAGCTTAGAGTCGGTGAACACCGGGGAGCTGTTTTTT. Full variable domain (rest looked up from reference TRBV11-1 and TRBJ2-2): EAEVAQSPRYKITEKSQAVAFWCDPISGHATLYWYRQILGQGPELLVQFQDESVVDDSQLPKDRFSAERLKGVDSTLKIQPAELGDSAMYLCASSLESVNTGELFFGEGSRLTVL.

V usage is TRBV6-6 and J usage is TRBJ2-3; D might be TRBD1 (5 bases). Trimming stripped 3 bases from V and 13 bases from J, with 14 bases between. Germline-derived CDR1 and CDR2 are MNHNY and SVGAGI (reference sequence). CDR3 size: 12 residues. The CDR3, as DNA: TGTGCCAGCAGTTATCCCCAGGGCATTGAGTATTTT. As protein: CASSYPQGIEYF.

The chain carries TRBV3-1 and TRBJ2-5; D is unclear. Trimming took 5 bases from V and 10 from J, leaving 14 bases between them. CDR3 length: 12 amino acids. Germline V gene sequence: CDR1 LGHDT, CDR2 YNNKEL (reference sequence). Here the CDR3 reads CASSNLASNQYF. The DNA of the CDR3 is TGTGCCAGCAGCAACTTAGCAAGTAACCAGTACTTC.

V usage is TRBV6-2 or TRBV6-3 and J usage is TRBJ2-7; TRBD2 agrees at 7 bases. This CDR3 spans 11 amino acids. With 8 bases clipped from V and 4 bases from J, the junction kept 2 bases outside the gene matches. CDR1 and CDR2 from the germline V gene are MNHEY and SVGEGT. In DNA, the CDR3 is TGTGCCAGCCGAGCGGGATACGAGCAGTACTTC. This encodes CASRAGYEQYF.

This clonotype was observed a few times. The chain carries TRBV7-2 and TRBJ2-7, with 15 bases matching TRBD2. J gave up 5 bases and V 3 bases, and 2 bases lay outside the gene matches. From germline, CDR1 is SGHTA and CDR2 FQGNSA. The CDR3 runs 15 residues. CDR3 sequence (DNA): TGTGCCAGCAGCTTCGGGACTAGCGGGAGGAACGAGCAGTACTTC. This gives the protein CASSFGTSGRNEQYF.

This clonotype was picked up a small number of times. CDR3 sequence: CASSLAGVEEQYF. CDR3 bases: TGCGCCAGCAGCTTGGCCGGTGTGGAAGAGCAGTACTTC. The genes are TRBV5-1 and TRBJ2-7, with unresolved D. V lost 0 bases to trimming and J lost 7 bases, with 11 bases between them. In germline, CDR1 is SGHRS, CDR2 YFSETQ. The CDR3 length is 13 residues.

The V gene is TRBV7-2, the J gene TRBJ2-3; D gene unclear. CDR1 and CDR2 from the germline V gene are SGHTA and FQGNSA. With 3 bases removed from V and 6 bases from J, the gap between germline ends came to 16 bases. This CDR3 has 15 amino acids. CDR3 amino acids: CASSFMGYVSDTQYF. The CDR3 DNA sequence: TGTGCCAGCAGCTTCATGGGCTACGTTTCCGATACGCAGTATTTT.

This clonotype was recorded many times. The chain uses TRBV29-1 and TRBJ2-1, with D unclear. This CDR3 region has 14 residues. Germline loops: CDR1 SQVTM, CDR2 ANQGSEA. Trimming cost V 4 bases and J 3 bases, with 13 bases left between them. DNA for the CDR3: TGCAGCGTTGGAGACCGGCTGAACTACAATGAGCAGTTCTTC. Encoded protein: CSVGDRLNYNEQFF.

The DNA for the CDR3 is TGTGCCAGCAGCAAGTTCCACACAGATACGCAGTATTTT. Translation gives CASSKFHTDTQYF. The rearrangement joins TRBV11-3 to TRBJ2-3, with no clear D. The germline V gene encodes CDR1 SGHNT and CDR2 YENEEA. The CDR3 totals 13 residues. V lost 5 bases and J lost 2, with 8 bases in between.

This clonotype was seen more than once but under ten times. The chain combines TRBV20-1 with TRBJ2-3; D perhaps matches TRBD2 (6 bases). The CDR3 length is 14 residues. V dropped 4 bases and J dropped 0 bases, with 11 bases sitting between them. Germline values: CDR1 DFQATT, CDR2 SNEGSKA (reference sequence). CDR3: CSATPGLSTDTQYF. For the CDR3, the DNA is TGCAGTGCTACACCGGGACTTAGCACAGATACGCAGTATTTT.

This clonotype was picked up a small number of times. The chain has TRBV20-1 and TRBJ2-3; 8 nucleotides line up with TRBD1. Trimming took 4 bases from V and 5 from J; bases not matched to a gene: 14. CDR3 length: 16 residues. Germline CDR1 reads DFQATT; CDR2 reads SNEGSKA (reference sequence). As DNA, the CDR3 is TGCAGTGCTAAAGGACCCTCCAGGGGGCTTGGAGATACGCAGTATTTT. Translated: CSAKGPSRGLGDTQYF.

J is TRBJ2-1 and V is TRBV20-1; TRBD2 matches at 9 bases. With V trimmed by 3 bases and J by 2 bases, 5 bases remained unmatched. Germline values: CDR1 DFQATT, CDR2 SNEGSKA (reference sequence). The CDR3 runs 15 residues. The CDR3 DNA reads as TGCAGTGCTAGTCCCCGACTAGCGGCCTACAATGAGCAGTTCTTC. It yields the protein CSASPRLAAYNEQFF.

There are many counts of this clonotype. V and J are TRBV20-1 and TRBJ2-7; TRBD2 matches 8 bases. The J segment lost 6 bases and the V segment lost 0 bases, leaving 19 bases of the junction unmatched. This CDR3 is built from 18 residues. The germline CDR1 and CDR2 sequences are DFQATT and SNEGSKA (reference sequence). CDR3 sequence reads: CSARDSSLYHSGSSEQYF. CDR3 coding DNA: TGCAGTGCTAGAGATTCATCGCTCTATCACAGCGGGAGTTCCGAGCAGTACTTC.

The chain joins TRBV20-1 to TRBJ2-7, with TRBD1 identical over 8 bases. V lost 5 bases to trimming and J lost 3 bases; unmatched junction nucleotides: 9. The CDR3 has 14 amino acids. Germline V gene sequence: CDR1 DFQATT, CDR2 SNEGSKA (reference sequence). The CDR3 DNA reads as TGCAGTGCTCACCCAGGGGGCAGAGTCTACGAGCAGTACTTC. Translating gives CSAHPGGRVYEQYF.

This clonotype appeared a few times. The chain links TRBV27 to TRBJ2-3, with D possibly TRBD2 on 6 matching bases. CDR1 is MNHEY, CDR2 SMNVEV, per germline (reference sequence). Trimming took off 3 bases at V and 5 bases at J, with 12 bases between the two ends. The CDR3 contains 14 residues. CDR3 loop: CASSLNREKDTQYF. CDR3 bases: TGTGCCAGCAGTTTGAACCGGGAGAAAGATACGCAGTATTTT.

This clonotype was detected only a few times. The J gene is TRBJ2-4, the V gene TRBV6-2 or TRBV6-3; D is perhaps TRBD1 (5 bases). CDR1 is MNHEY and CDR2 is SVGEGT in the germline V gene. V was cut by 7 bases and J by 0 bases, with 16 bases left in between. This CDR3 has 16 amino acids. The CDR3 DNA sequence: TGTGCCAGCACCAAGGACATCGGGTTAGCCAAAAACATTCAGTACTTC. As protein: CASTKDIGLAKNIQYF.

This clonotype was counted only a few times. J is TRBJ1-6 and V is TRBV28, with D tentatively TRBD1 (6 bases). This CDR3 is 12 amino acids long. From germline, CDR1 is MDHEN and CDR2 SYDVKM. The V and J ends lost 5 bases and 11 bases respectively, with 10 bases between them. CDR3 residues: CASSNRAPPLHF. The DNA for the CDR3 is TGTGCCAGCAGTAACAGGGCCCCACCCCTCCACTTT. Supplemented by reference TRBV28 and TRBJ1-6, the full variable domain reads DVKVTQSSRYLVKRTGEKVFLECVQDMDHENMFWYRQDPGLGLRLIYFSYDVKMKEKGDIPEGYSVSREKKERFSLILESASTNQTSMYLCASSNRAPPLHFGNGTRLTVT.

The table lists this clonotype with a few counts. The chain is built from TRBV18 and TRBJ2-7; maybe TRBD2 (5 bases). Deletions cut 1 base from V and 5 bases from J, with 9 bases between. The CDR3 sequence is 13 residues long. Per germline, CDR1 KGHSH and CDR2 LQKENI. The CDR3 coding sequence is TGTGCCAGCTCACCACAAGCGGACCACGAGCAGTACTTC. This translates into CASSPQADHEQYF. Combining the CDR3 with reference TRBV18 and TRBJ2-7 gives the whole variable domain NAGVMQNPRHLVRRRGQEARLRCSPMKGHSHVYWYRQLPEEGLKFMVYLQKENIIDESGMPKERFSAEFPKEGPSILRIQQVVRGDSAAYFCASSPQADHEQYFGPGTRLTVT.